These 29 T cell receptor beta chains were sequenced from one sample in a study of blood T cell repertoires in COVID-19. Profiling relied on immunoSEQ multiplex PCR, and the TCRdb table lists in-frame clones only, not all of them. Counted here are about 200,000 clones, more than 75% occurring once; the ten biggest clones make up over 7%. Material: peripheral blood. These receptors were obtained from a woman older than 75 with COVID-19, enrolled during active disease.

The chain joins TRBV25-1 to TRBJ2-1; 7 nucleotides agree with TRBD1. Germline V gene sequence: CDR1 MGHDK, CDR2 SYGVNS. This CDR3 region has 15 residues. V dropped 8 bases and J dropped 6; count of bases not matched to a gene: 13. CDR3 residues: CASGFLGQSSNEQFF. CDR3 DNA: TGTGCCAGCGGGTTCTTGGGACAGTCGAGCAATGAGCAGTTCTTC.

This chain connects TRBV15 to TRBJ1-5, with TRBD1 as a possible D gene (6 bases). Germline CDR1 is LNHNV and CDR2 is YYDKDF (reference sequence). The length of the CDR3 is 14 residues. The V end was cut by 5 bases, the J end by 0 bases, with 8 bases between. For the CDR3, the DNA is TGTGCCACCAGCGGGGACAATAGCAATCAGCCCCAGCATTTT. Its protein product is CATSGDNSNQPQHF. Based on the CDR3 plus reference TRBV15 and TRBJ1-5, the full variable domain is DAMVIQNPRYQVTQFGKPVTLSCSQTLNHNVMYWYQQKSSQAPKLLFHYYDKDFNNEADTPDNFQSRRPNTSFCFLDIRSPGLGDTAMYLCATSGDNSNQPQHFGDGTRLSIL.

This chain links TRBV5-1 with TRBJ1-2, with TRBD1 matching over 10 bases. The germline V gene encodes CDR1 SGHRS and CDR2 YFSETQ. After removal of 4 bases from V and 10 bases from J, the junction contained 10 bases not matched to a gene. CDR3 length equals 14 residues. The CDR3 loop reads CASSMSTGGLDYTF. DNA for the CDR3: TGCGCCAGCAGCATGTCGACAGGGGGCTTGGACTACACCTTC.

The rearrangement links TRBV6-5 to TRBJ1-2; D uncertain. CDR3 size: 15 residues. V was trimmed by 6 bases and J by 0 bases, leaving 14 bases between them. Germline-derived CDR1 and CDR2 are MNHEY and SVGAGI. CDR3 nucleotides: TGTGCCAGCAGCCCCTATCCCGGAGCTAACTATGGCTACACCTTC. Its protein product is CASSPYPGANYGYTF.

This chain connects TRBV4-1 to TRBJ1-2; no definite D call. The germline V gene encodes CDR1 MGHRA and CDR2 YSYEKL. Trimming took 0 bases from V and 7 from J, leaving 21 bases between them. The CDR3 runs 17 residues. In nucleotides, the CDR3 is TGCGCCAGCAGCCAAGAGATGGCCCTCTCTGAGGGCGGTGGCTACACCTTC. Its translation: CASSQEMALSEGGGYTF.

This clone is categorized as medium-sized. This chain uses TRBV7-9 with TRBJ1-2; D remains unclear. V was shortened by 0 bases and J by 4 bases, with 9 bases between the two germline ends. Germline V gene data show CDR1 as SEHNR and CDR2 as FQNEAQ (reference sequence). The CDR3 sequence is 14 residues long. The CDR3 sequence: CASSLAGGRYGYTF. The CDR3 nucleotides are TGTGCCAGCAGCTTAGCGGGCGGGCGCTATGGCTACACCTTC.

The chain recombines TRBV5-6 with TRBJ1-2; no definite D call. Trimming left V 1 base short and J 1 base short, with 5 bases between. The CDR3 has 13 residues. Germline CDR1 SGHDT, CDR2 YYEEEE. The CDR3 nucleotides read TGTGCCAGCAGCTTGAGGAGTAACTATGGCTACACCTTC. This gives the protein CASSLRSNYGYTF.

The chain recombines TRBV27 with TRBJ1-2, with TRBD1 matching over 9 bases. CDR1 and CDR2 from the germline V gene are MNHEY and SMNVEV (reference sequence). V dropped 2 bases and J dropped 2; count of bases not matched to a gene: 3. This CDR3 comprises 15 residues. CDR3: CASSLTGGANYGYTF. CDR3 DNA: TGTGCCAGCAGTTTAACAGGGGGCGCCAACTATGGCTACACCTTC.

The rearrangement uses TRBV3-1 (or the pseudogene TRBV3-2) and TRBJ1-1; 8 positions agree with TRBD1. The CDR3 covers 15 residues. Per the germline V gene, CDR1 is LGHDT and CDR2 is YNNKEL (reference sequence). The junction had 8 bases not matched to a gene; V was cut back by 4 bases and J by 4 bases. The CDR3 DNA follows: TGTGCCAGCAGCCCCTTACAGGGGGGGGTCACTGAAGCTTTCTTT. This gives the protein CASSPLQGGVTEAFF.

The chain uses TRBV19 and TRBJ2-5; 11 bases fit TRBD2. The CDR3 runs to 16 residues. V lost 1 base to trimming and J lost 1 base; unmatched junction nucleotides: 2. Germline CDR1 is LNHDA and CDR2 is SQIVND (reference sequence). Here the CDR3 reads CASSIALAGGQETQYF. CDR3 bases: TGTGCCAGTAGTATAGCGCTAGCGGGGGGCCAAGAGACCCAGTACTTC.

The rearrangement joins TRBV19 to TRBJ1-1; TRBD1 agrees at 8 bases. Trimming cost V 5 bases and J 4 bases; bases outside gene matches: 3. The germline V gene has CDR1 LNHDA and CDR2 SQIVND (reference sequence). CDR3 length: 13 residues. The CDR3 nucleotides are TGTGCCAGTAGTGTCCAGGGGGCCACTGAAGCTTTCTTT. This codes for CASSVQGATEAFF.

The sample holds a few counts of this clone. The CDR3 DNA follows: TGTGCCAGCAGTGAGGGGCAGGGGGCTGGAGGCAATCAGCCCCAGCATTTT. Its protein product is CASSEGQGAGGNQPQHF. The V gene is TRBV6-1, the J gene TRBJ1-5; 8 positions agree with TRBD1. Germline CDR1 reads MNHNS; CDR2 reads SASEGT. The CDR3 length is 17 residues. V was pared by 3 bases and J by 2 bases, with 9 bases of the junction left unmatched.

V and J are TRBV7-9 and TRBJ2-2; weak D call: TRBD1 (5 bases). Germline CDR1 reads SEHNR; CDR2 reads FQNEAQ (reference sequence). Trimming shortened V by 6 bases and J by 3 bases, and 11 bases separated the two germline ends. The CDR3 has 14 amino acids. This chain's CDR3 is CASRGQGDTGELFF. DNA for the CDR3: TGTGCCAGCAGAGGGCAGGGTGACACCGGGGAGCTGTTTTTT.

The chain is built from TRBV7-8 and TRBJ1-5; no reliable D call. This CDR3 has 19 residues. Trimming stripped 5 bases from V and 2 bases from J, with 25 bases between. Germline CDR1 and CDR2: SGHVS and FQNEAQ. The chain's CDR3 is CASSPFWEPSQIGNQPQHF. CDR3 nucleotide sequence: TGTGCCAGCAGCCCTTTTTGGGAGCCCTCCCAGATTGGCAATCAGCCCCAGCATTTT.

This clone was observed a single time. The rearrangement links TRBV24-1 to TRBJ2-1; D perhaps matches TRBD2 (5 bases). This CDR3 is 17 amino acids long. Germline V gives CDR1 KGHDR, CDR2 SFDVKD. Deletions cut 3 bases from V and 0 bases from J, with 14 bases between. The CDR3 sequence: CATSDSPPGSSYNEQFF. The CDR3 DNA follows: TGTGCCACCAGTGATAGTCCTCCGGGAAGCTCCTACAATGAGCAGTTCTTC.

V usage is TRBV10-3 and J usage is TRBJ2-7, with D possibly TRBD2 on 5 matching bases. Germline lookup yields CDR1 ENHRY and CDR2 SYGVKD. This CDR3 contains 12 residues. Trimming removed 6 bases from V and 1 base from J, with 7 bases in between. CDR3: CAIRDYSYEQYF. In nucleotides, the CDR3 is TGTGCCATCAGAGACTATTCCTACGAGCAGTACTTC.

In DNA, the CDR3 is TGTGCCTGGAGTGGACAGCCCAATCAGCCCCAGCATTTT. This translates into CAWSGQPNQPQHF. J is TRBJ1-5 and V is TRBV30; D is perhaps TRBD1 (5 bases). Trimming removed 1 base at V and 3 bases at J, with 7 bases between. This CDR3 region has 13 residues. Germline loops: CDR1 GTSNPN, CDR2 SVGIG (reference sequence).

This chain links TRBV7-8 with TRBJ1-1; tentatively, D is TRBD1 (5 bases). The CDR3 runs to 14 residues. Germline assignment: CDR1 SGHVS and CDR2 FQNEAQ. V shed 5 bases and J shed 4 bases, with 14 bases lying between them. CDR3 loop: CASSLREGPTEAFF. CDR3 DNA sequence: TGTGCCAGCAGCCTCAGGGAGGGGCCCACTGAAGCTTTCTTT.

The CDR3 sequence is CASSDRQVDGYTF. In DNA form, the CDR3 reads TGTGCCAGCAGCGACCGACAGGTCGATGGCTACACCTTC. This sequence joins TRBV6-5 and TRBJ1-2; a possible D gene is TRBD1 (6 bases). Germline CDR1 MNHEY, CDR2 SVGAGI. CDR3 length: 13 residues. Trimming left V 6 bases short and J 6 bases short, with 14 bases between.

The rearrangement joins TRBV7-9 to TRBJ2-3, with D perhaps matching TRBD1 (7 bases). In germline, CDR1 is SEHNR, CDR2 FQNEAQ (reference sequence). Trimming shortened V by 1 base and J by 2 bases, and 16 bases separated the two germline ends. The CDR3 contains 17 residues. The CDR3 DNA sequence: TGTGCCAGCAGCTTAGAGGGGGCTAGCGCCTCCACAGATACGCAGTATTTT. The encoded protein is CASSLEGASASTDTQYF.

The chain combines TRBV19 with TRBJ1-1, with unresolved D. Germline CDR1 reads LNHDA; CDR2 reads SQIVND (reference sequence). There are 13 residues in the CDR3. V was clipped by 6 bases and J by 1 base, with 9 bases between them. The CDR3 nucleotides read TGTGCCAGTAGGGGCGACCGGAACACTGAAGCTTTCTTT. It translates to CASRGDRNTEAFF.

The chain is built from TRBV10-3 and TRBJ2-5; D is possibly TRBD2 (5 bases). The V gene lost 8 bases and the J gene lost 0 bases, with 13 bases spanning the gap. In germline, CDR1 is ENHRY, CDR2 SYGVKD. The CDR3 contains 14 residues. The CDR3 DNA is TGTGCCATCGGAAAGGACTTGTACCAAGAGACCCAGTACTTC. Translating gives CAIGKDLYQETQYF.

The chain joins TRBV15 to TRBJ2-1; 9 bases line up with TRBD2. Trimming cost V 0 bases and J 6 bases; bases outside gene matches: 6. CDR1 LNHNV and CDR2 YYDKDF come from the germline V gene (reference sequence). The CDR3 runs 16 residues. The CDR3 sequence is CATSRDGLAGLNEQFF. CDR3 sequence (DNA): TGTGCCACCAGCAGAGATGGGCTAGCGGGACTCAATGAGCAGTTCTTC.

V gene TRBV4-2 combines with J gene TRBJ1-6, with unresolved D. Germline V gene sequence: CDR1 LGHNA, CDR2 YNFKEQ. The CDR3 spans 16 residues. Trimming took off 0 bases at V and 2 bases at J, with 8 bases between the two ends. As DNA, the CDR3 is TGTGCCAGCAGCCAAGATCCCCAGGCCTATAATTCACCCCTCCACTTT. Its translation is CASSQDPQAYNSPLHF.

This chain connects TRBV30 to TRBJ1-5; 9 bases agree with TRBD1. Germline CDR1 GTSNPN, CDR2 SVGIG (reference sequence). This CDR3 has 14 residues. Trimming cost V 5 bases and J 3 bases; bases outside gene matches: 5. CDR3 loop: CAWSRDRANQPQHF. In DNA, the CDR3 is TGTGCCTGGTCCCGGGACAGGGCCAATCAGCCCCAGCATTTT.

This CDR3 is CASSLSDTYNEQFF. Written as DNA, the CDR3 is TGTGCCAGCTCACTTTCGGACACCTACAATGAGCAGTTCTTC. The chain employs TRBV18 and TRBJ2-1; weak D call: TRBD1 (5 bases). Deletions cut 4 bases from V and 2 bases from J, with 9 bases between. The germline V gene has CDR1 KGHSH and CDR2 LQKENI. This CDR3 contains 14 residues.

About this clone itself: The same CDR3 is also encoded by other DNA sequences in this sample. The CDR3 DNA sequence: TGTGCCAGCAGTTACCTAGGGGGGACCCAGTACTTC. This codes for CASSYLGGTQYF. This chain connects TRBV6-2 or TRBV6-3 to TRBJ2-5, with a weak D call TRBD1 (6 bases). Trimming shortened V by 2 bases and J by 7 bases, and 8 bases separated the two germline ends. Germline loops: CDR1 MNHEY, CDR2 SVGEGT. The CDR3 is 12 residues long.

CDR3 protein: CASSLGPQGNNQPQHF. The CDR3 DNA reads TGTGCCAGCAGTTTAGGACCTCAGGGAAATAATCAGCCCCAGCATTTT. The chain employs TRBV28 and TRBJ1-5; D possibly corresponds to TRBD1 (5 bases). The CDR3 consists of 16 residues. The germline gives CDR1 MDHEN, CDR2 SYDVKM. The V end was cut by 2 bases, the J end by 4 bases, with 15 bases between. The full variable domain, rest sourced from reference TRBV28 and TRBJ1-5, is DVKVTQSSRYLVKRTGEKVFLECVQDMDHENMFWYRQDPGLGLRLIYFSYDVKMKEKGDIPEGYSVSREKKERFSLILESASTNQTSMYLCASSLGPQGNNQPQHFGDGTRLSIL.

This clone was found once. The chain links TRBV19 to TRBJ2-1; TRBD2 agrees at 10 bases. The CDR3 is 16 amino acids. CDR1 is LNHDA, CDR2 SQIVND, per germline (reference sequence). Trimming cost V 5 bases and J 2 bases; bases outside gene matches: 6. The CDR3 bases are TGTGCCAGTAGTCCCCGGACTAGCGGCGCCTACAATGAGCAGTTCTTC. This sequence encodes CASSPRTSGAYNEQFF.